Here is one TCR beta chain with its context. The clone's antigen remains unknown. No base-level quality is on record; no much larger clone is a single base apart. Deletion took 3 bases off V and 0 bases off J, with a span of 16 bases between the germline ends. According to the germline V gene (reference sequence), CDR1 reads SEHNR and CDR2 reads FQNEAQ. The CDR3, from cysteine to phenylalanine, totals 17 residues. Only the CDR3 region is kept as DNA, spanning 51 bases read in frame from base 1. These data come from a study of technical replicates of blood from a handful of donors (dated 2017 in TCRdb). Library generation was performed with the immunoSEQ multiplex PCR assay. The immuneACCESS repertoire file appears here via TCRdb, limited to in-frame rearrangements. These files lack a portion of the clones; in checked studies, under half of the deficit traces to unresolved V genes, and the cause of the others is not known. The sample table records approximately 93,000 clones; about 93% of these occur just once. Of the sample, around 0.25% is held by the ten largest clones.

The source material was T cells isolated from PBMCs. This clonotype was sampled from a human donor in good health. This receptor chain uses TRBV7-9 and TRBJ2-3; perhaps TRBD2 is the D gene, with 7 bases matching. The DNA is as follows: TGTGCCAGCAGCTTCCTTATTGAGGGGGGGAGCACAGATACGCAGTATTTT. It specifies CASSFLIEGGSTDTQYF. Where the CDR3 stops, the reference TRBV7-9 and TRBJ2-3 genes take over; the full variable domain is DTGVSQNPRHKITKRGQNVTFRCDPISEHNRLYWYRQTLGQGPEFLTYFQNEAQLEKSRLLSDRFSAERPKGSFSTLEIQRTEQGDSAMYLCASSFLIEGGSTDTQYFGPGTRLTVL.